Many counts were recorded for the clone carrying this TCR beta chain. The antigen is unknown. This sample was taken from a study of regulatory T cells in long-lasting Graves disease. Study results and caveats: A reduction in accuracy may have resulted from the small sample size. New patients shared roughly 1,000 public clonotypes, fewer than the roughly 2,500 shared by persistent patients.

The time point is: persistent/refractory GD, antithyroid drugs over 5 years with positive TRAb. Scientists built the TCR library using RNA that was extracted from PBMCs. Library construction for TCR beta used iRepertoire HTBI primers and Arm-PCR of CDR3 regions. TCRdb fed the multiplex PCR reads into MiXCR, producing one record per CDR3 protein. The sample has a few hundred thousand distinct CDR3 sequences; less than 25% are singletons. The material was peripheral blood mononuclear cells (PBMCs), obtained when the disease was refractory, from a patient treated with antithyroid drugs. The TCR comes from a female donor with Graves disease.

Written as DNA, the CDR3 is TGTGCCAGCAGTAGAGCCGGGACAGGGGATCTACACTACGAGCAGTACTTC. Protein: CASSRAGTGDLHYEQYF. The V and J genes are TRBV6-1 and TRBJ2-7; 10 nucleotides align to TRBD1. The CDR3 runs 17 residues. Germline lookup yields CDR1 MNHNS and CDR2 SASEGT. The ends lost 5 bases at V and 3 bases at J; junction bases unmatched: 13.